The T cell receptor beta chain under discussion was sequenced for a study of technical replicates of blood from several donors. This CDR3 is built from 13 residues. The germline V gene encodes CDR1 MNHEY and CDR2 SVGAGI. Trimming pared 6 bases from V and 0 bases from J, leaving 6 bases between. Sequencing used immunoSEQ multiplex PCR; TCRdb keeps in-frame clones, though not all of them. The table lists fewer than 80,000 clones, about nine tenths of them singletons. The clonotype originates from a human donor in good health. Some clones in this sample may be carry-over from other donors' samples. Sequencing was performed on PBMCs. The V call is TRBV6-5, the J call TRBJ1-5; D call uncertain. This chain's CDR3 is CASRLDSNQPQHF. The CDR3 DNA sequence: TGTGCCAGCAGACTCGATAGCAATCAGCCCCAGCATTTT.